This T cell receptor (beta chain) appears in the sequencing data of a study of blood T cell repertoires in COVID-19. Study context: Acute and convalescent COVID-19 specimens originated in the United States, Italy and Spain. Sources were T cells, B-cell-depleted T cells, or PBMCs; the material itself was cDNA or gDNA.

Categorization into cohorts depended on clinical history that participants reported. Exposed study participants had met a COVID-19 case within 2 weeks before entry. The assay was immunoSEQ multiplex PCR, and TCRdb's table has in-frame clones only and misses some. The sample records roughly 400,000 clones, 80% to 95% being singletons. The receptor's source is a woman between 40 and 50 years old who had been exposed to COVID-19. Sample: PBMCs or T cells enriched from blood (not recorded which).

This CDR3 is CASSDRGDTEAFF. DNA for the CDR3: TGTGCCAGCAGCGACAGGGGAGACACTGAAGCTTTCTTT. The V gene is TRBV12-3 or TRBV12-4, the J gene TRBJ1-1, with 8 bases fitting TRBD1. This CDR3 is built from 13 residues. V lost 6 bases to trimming and J lost 3 bases; unmatched junction nucleotides: 3.